The 9 T cell receptor beta chains listed next were all sequenced from one sample in a study of Ad26.COV2.S vaccination and SARS-CoV-2 variants. Profiling relied on immunoSEQ multiplex PCR, and the TCRdb table lists in-frame clones only, not all of them. The table records about 420,000 clones, approximately 90% of them present only once. Stated treatment: roughly 18 received Ad26.COV2.S at low or high dose, single or two shots; 5 received placebo; per-sample allocation not given. Day 63 after the first injection of vaccine or placebo was the sampling time. The sequences come from peripheral blood, collected in a trial of Ad26.COV2.S vaccine versus placebo. The receptors stem from a person aged 18-65 years who received the Ad26.COV2.S COVID-19 vaccine or a placebo.

This chain links TRBV7-9 with TRBJ1-4; 8 bases map to TRBD1. The CDR3 spans 14 residues. With 1 base clipped from V and 5 bases from J, the junction kept 0 bases outside the gene matches. Germline V gene sequence: CDR1 SEHNR, CDR2 FQNEAQ (reference sequence). CDR3 nucleotides: TGTGCCAGCAGCTTAGGGGACAGGAATGAAAAACTGTTTTTT. As protein: CASSLGDRNEKLFF.

The gene calls are TRBV4-2 and TRBJ2-5, with D perhaps given as TRBD1 or TRBD2 (5 bases each). V shed 8 bases and J shed 1 base, with 8 bases lying between them. The CDR3 has 12 amino acids. Germline V gives CDR1 LGHNA, CDR2 YNFKEQ. The CDR3 nucleotides read TGTGCCAGCCGGGGCCTCCAAGAGACCCAGTACTTC. It translates to CASRGLQETQYF.

This chain links TRBV9 with TRBJ1-1; D is ambiguous. This CDR3 is 15 amino acids long. V was cut by 0 bases and J by 0 bases, with 9 bases left in between. CDR1 and CDR2 (germline): SGDLS, YYNGEE. The CDR3 DNA reads as TGTGCCAGCAGCGTAGAGGCACACATGAACACTGAAGCTTTCTTT. It codes for CASSVEAHMNTEAFF.

This sequence joins TRBV7-9 and TRBJ1-2; D not resolved. Germline V gene lookup returns CDR1 SEHNR and CDR2 FQNEAQ (reference sequence). V dropped 4 bases and J dropped 8 bases, with 11 bases sitting between them. The CDR3 spans 12 residues. For the CDR3, the DNA is TGTGCCAGCAGCTCCGCTTACATGGGCTACACCTTC. Translated, it gives CASSSAYMGYTF.

The V call is TRBV5-8, the J call TRBJ2-5; D is unresolved. Germline-derived CDR1 and CDR2 are SGHTS and YDEGEE. V was shortened by 2 bases and J by 3 bases, with 11 bases between the two germline ends. The CDR3 is made up of 14 amino acids. The CDR3 DNA is TGTGCCAGCAGCTTTTCTGGGCTAAAAGAGACCCAGTACTTC. This codes for CASSFSGLKETQYF.

The V and J genes are TRBV11-1 and TRBJ1-2, with D uncertain. The V gene lost 2 bases and the J gene lost 3 bases, with 13 bases spanning the gap. The CDR3 is 15 amino acids. Germline CDR1 reads SGHAT; CDR2 reads FQDESV (reference sequence). The chain's CDR3 is CASSLLRNGDYGYTF. DNA of the CDR3: TGTGCCAGCAGCTTACTTAGGAACGGAGACTATGGCTACACCTTC.

The chain uses TRBV30 and TRBJ1-1; 9 bases are shared with TRBD1. The CDR3 is 11 amino acids. The V gene end was trimmed by 4 bases and the J gene end by 9 bases; junction bases not matched to a gene: 3. Germline V CDR1 and CDR2: GTSNPN, SVGIG (reference sequence). Here the CDR3 reads CAWTGTGKAFF. The CDR3 DNA is TGTGCCTGGACCGGGACAGGGAAAGCTTTCTTT.

This clone was seen more than once but under ten times. V and J are TRBV9 and TRBJ1-2; no clear D gene. Germline-derived CDR1 and CDR2 are SGDLS and YYNGEE. The CDR3 contains 16 residues. Deletions cut 1 base from V and 5 bases from J, with 18 bases between. The CDR3 DNA follows: TGTGCCAGCAGCGTAAGTCGGGTCGCTCGCGATTATGGCTACACCTTC. Translated, it gives CASSVSRVARDYGYTF.

The rearrangement joins TRBV7-2 to TRBJ2-2; 10 bases fit TRBD2. The CDR3 is made up of 15 amino acids. Germline V gene data show CDR1 as SGHTA and CDR2 as FQGNSA. Trimming took 4 bases from V and 7 from J; bases not matched to a gene: 6. CDR3 bases: TGTGCCAGCAGCTATCTTAGCGGGGGGCGCGGGGAGCTGTTTTTT. Translating it yields CASSYLSGGRGELFF. Variable domain in full (rest from reference TRBV7-2 and TRBJ2-2): GAGVSQSPSNKVTEKGKDVELRCDPISGHTALYWYRQSLGQGLEFLIYFQGNSAPDKSGLPSDRFSAERTGGSVSTLTIQRTQQEDSAVYLCASSYLSGGRGELFFGEGSRLTVL.